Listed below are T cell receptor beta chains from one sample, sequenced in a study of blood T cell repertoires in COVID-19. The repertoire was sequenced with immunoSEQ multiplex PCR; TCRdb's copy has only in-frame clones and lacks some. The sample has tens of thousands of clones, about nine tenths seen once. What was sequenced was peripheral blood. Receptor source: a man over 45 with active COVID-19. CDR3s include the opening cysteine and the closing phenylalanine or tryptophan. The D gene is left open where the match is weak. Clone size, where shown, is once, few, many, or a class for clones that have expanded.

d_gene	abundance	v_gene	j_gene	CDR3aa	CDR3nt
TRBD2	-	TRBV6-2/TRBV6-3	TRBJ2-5	CASSYLGLAGGPQETQYF	TGTGCCAGCAGTTACCTTGGACTAGCGGGAGGCCCACAAGAGACCCAGTACTTC
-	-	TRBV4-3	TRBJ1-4	CASSPEGAGVNEKLFF	TGCGCCAGCAGCCCCGAAGGGGCAGGGGTTAATGAAAAACTGTTTTTT
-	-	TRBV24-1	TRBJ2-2	CATSDLDTATGELFF	TGTGCCACCAGTGATTTGGACACCGCAACCGGGGAGCTGTTTTTT
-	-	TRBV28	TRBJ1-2	CASSRIEPGYTF	TGTGCCAGCAGCAGGATCGAGCCTGGCTACACCTTC
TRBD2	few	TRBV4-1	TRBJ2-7	CASSQDRTSGSSYEQYF	TGCGCCAGCAGCCAAGATCGGACTAGCGGGAGCTCCTACGAGCAGTACTTC
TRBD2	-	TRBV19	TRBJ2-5	CASSTTSGRHETQYF	TGTGCCAGTAGTACGACTAGCGGGAGACACGAGACCCAGTACTTC
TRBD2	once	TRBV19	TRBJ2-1	CASSILGTSAYNEQFF	TGTGCCAGTAGTATACTGGGGACTAGCGCTTACAATGAGCAGTTCTTC
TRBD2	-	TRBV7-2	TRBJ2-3	CASIPGLADTDTQYF	TGTGCCAGCATCCCGGGACTAGCGGACACAGATACGCAGTATTTT
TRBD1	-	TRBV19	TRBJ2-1	CASSTGGFINEQFF	TGTGCCAGTAGTACAGGGGGTTTCATCAATGAGCAGTTCTTC
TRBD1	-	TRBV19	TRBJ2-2	CASSRQGNTGELFF	TGTGCCAGTAGCAGACAGGGCAACACCGGGGAGCTGTTTTTT
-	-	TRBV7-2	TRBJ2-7	CASRYQSGTYEQYF	TGTGCCAGCAGATATCAGTCCGGGACTTACGAGCAGTACTTC
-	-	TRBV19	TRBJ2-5	CASSYSGLETQYF	TGTGCCAGTAGTTATAGCGGCCTCGAGACCCAGTACTTC
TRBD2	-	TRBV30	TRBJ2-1	CAWRIGETSGRGNEQFF	TGTGCCTGGAGGATTGGCGAGACTAGCGGGAGGGGCAATGAGCAGTTCTTC
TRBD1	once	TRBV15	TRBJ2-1	CATSRGTGFHEQFF	TGTGCCACCAGCAGAGGGACAGGGTTCCATGAGCAGTTCTTC
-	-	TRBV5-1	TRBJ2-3	CASSGGLLTDTQYF	TGCGCCAGCAGCGGGGGACTCCTCACAGATACGCAGTATTTT
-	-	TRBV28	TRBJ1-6	CASSPASGPRALHF	TGTGCCAGCAGCCCTGCCTCTGGGCCCAGGGCCCTCCACTTT
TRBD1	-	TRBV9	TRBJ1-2	CASSVDREESGYTF	TGTGCCAGCAGCGTCGACAGGGAGGAAAGTGGCTACACCTTC
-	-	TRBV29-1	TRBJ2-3	CSVKGQVPISSTDTQYF	TGCAGCGTTAAAGGTCAGGTTCCAATCTCTAGCACAGATACGCAGTATTTT
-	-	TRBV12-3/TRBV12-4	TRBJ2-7	CASSLRDLGEQYF	TGTGCCAGCAGCCTCAGGGATCTGGGCGAGCAGTACTTC
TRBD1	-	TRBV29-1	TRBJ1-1	CSVRGTGDEAFF	TGCAGCGTTCGAGGGACAGGGGATGAAGCTTTCTTT
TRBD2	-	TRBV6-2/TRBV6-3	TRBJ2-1	CASSLTPSSGDYNEQFF	TGTGCCAGCAGCCTTACCCCCTCTAGCGGAGACTACAATGAGCAGTTCTTC
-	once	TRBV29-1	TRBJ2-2	CSVGQNTGELFF	TGCAGCGTTGGACAGAACACCGGGGAGCTGTTTTTT
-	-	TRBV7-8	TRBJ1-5	CASSLDGGISQPQHF	TGTGCCAGCAGCTTAGACGGGGGAATTAGTCAGCCCCAGCATTTT
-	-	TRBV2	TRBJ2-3	CASRFSGFSTDTQYF	TGTGCCAGCAGGTTCAGCGGATTTAGCACAGATACGCAGTATTTT